This T cell receptor beta chain is drawn from a study of shared clonotypes between healthy human individuals. The V gene's germline CDR1 is KGHSH and CDR2 LQKENI. This CDR3 contains 15 residues. V gave up 2 bases and J gave up 3 bases, with 13 bases separating them. This table comes from immunoSEQ multiplex PCR, and its TCRdb copy is limited to in-frame clones, with some not included. The sample lists about 2.4 million clones; over 85% were seen once. Input material: naive CD4+ T cells from PBMCs. Subset defined: CD45RA+ positively selected. This TCR derives from a man between 18 and 29 years old in good health. Some clones in this sample may be carry-over from other donors' samples. V and J are TRBV18 and TRBJ1-2, with D perhaps TRBD1 (6 bases). The CDR3 loop reads CASSPLAGADYGYTF. The CDR3, as DNA: TGTGCCAGCTCACCATTGGCAGGGGCGGACTATGGCTACACCTTC.